The 10 T cell receptor beta chains below were found in one sample sequenced in a study of Graves' ophthalmopathy and Graves' hyperthyroidism listed by TCRdb under 2018. The instrument was an Illumina HiSeq 2000. For repertoire sequencing, the TCR beta CDR3 regions were amplified from RNA transcripts. The first round of RT-PCR was done with HTBI primers and the Qiagen OneStep RT-PCR kit, and was followed by a second round of multiplex PCR, then size selection and purification. TCRdb itself trimmed the public reads at Q25 with fastp, ran MiXCR and retained productive beta chains. Every CDR3 protein is listed once, alongside the most common genes and DNA of its rows. The sample has hundreds of thousands of distinct CDR3 sequences on record, about two fifths of them singletons. The ten largest make up more than 2.5% of the sample. Material for sequencing was peripheral blood. These receptors originate from an adult man with Graves' ophthalmopathy.

This clonotype was detected ten times or more. The chain combines TRBV29-1 with TRBJ1-6; D ambiguous. With 0 bases removed from V and 14 bases from J, the gap between germline ends came to 8 bases. This CDR3 region has 11 residues. Germline-derived CDR1 and CDR2 are SQVTM and ANQGSEA. For the CDR3, the DNA is TGCAGCGTTGAAGACGGGCCCACCCTCCACTTT. Its translation is CSVEDGPTLHF.

The rearrangement joins TRBV5-4 to TRBJ2-7, with D possibly matching TRBD2 (6 bases). CDR3 length equals 15 residues. The germline gives CDR1 SGHNT, CDR2 YYREEE (reference sequence). V lost 5 bases and J lost 7, with 22 bases in between. The CDR3 DNA reads as TGTGCCAGCAGTGTGGGACTCCCGCCTATCGAGGAGCAGTACTTC. Its protein is CASSVGLPPIEEQYF.

This clonotype has at least ten counts. The V gene is TRBV15, the J gene TRBJ1-2; D remains unclear. CDR1 is LNHNV, CDR2 YYDKDF, per germline (reference sequence). Trimming stripped 0 bases from V and 5 bases from J, with 13 bases between. This CDR3 spans 15 amino acids. In DNA form, the CDR3 reads TGTGCCACCAGCAGAGAGGGCTACGTCGATTATGGCTACACCTTC. Residues: CATSREGYVDYGYTF.

As regards this clonotype: Germline is not matched at one junction end, which may reflect a read error. The chain is built from TRBV2 and TRBJ1-1; D is undetermined. This CDR3 has 13 residues. The germline V gene has CDR1 SNHLY and CDR2 FYNNEI. The CDR3 DNA sequence: TGTGCCAGCAGTCCCCAGGAGAACACTGAAGCTTCCTTT. Residues: CASSPQENTEASF.

The rearrangement uses TRBV9 and TRBJ1-1; 7 positions agree with TRBD1. The CDR3 is 15 residues long. The V gene end was trimmed by 3 bases and the J gene end by 0 bases; junction bases not matched to a gene: 5. Germline-derived CDR1 and CDR2 are SGDLS and YYNGEE. The CDR3 is CASSGHRGMNTEAFF. The CDR3, as DNA: TGTGCCAGCAGCGGTCACAGGGGTATGAACACTGAAGCTTTCTTT. Together with reference TRBV9 and TRBJ1-1, the CDR3 gives the full variable domain: DSGVTQTPKHLITATGQRVTLRCSPRSGDLSVYWYQQSLDQGLQFLIQYYNGEERAKGNILERFSAQQFPDLHSELNLSSLELGDSALYFCASSGHRGMNTEAFFGQGTRLTVV.

The chain employs TRBV30 and TRBJ1-6, with 7 bases matching TRBD1. CDR3 length: 14 residues. Germline trimming cut 4 bases from V and 4 bases from J; bases unmatched to any gene: 4. The germline V gene encodes CDR1 GTSNPN and CDR2 SVGIG (reference sequence). The CDR3 sequence is CAWTQGDYNSPLHF. In DNA, the CDR3 is TGTGCCTGGACCCAGGGGGATTATAATTCACCCCTCCACTTT. The variable domain in full, with the rest retrieved from reference TRBV30 and TRBJ1-6, is SQTIHQWPATLVQPVGSPLSLECTVEGTSNPNLYWYRQAAGRGLQLLFYSVGIGQISSEVPQNLSASRPQDRQFILSSKKLLLSDSGFYLCAWTQGDYNSPLHFGNGTRLTVT.

The chain is built from TRBV5-4 and TRBJ2-7; D is undetermined. The germline V gene encodes CDR1 SGHNT and CDR2 YYREEE (reference sequence). Trimming removed 4 bases from V and 1 base from J, with 15 bases in between. This CDR3 is built from 15 residues. CDR3 region: CASSQGPGVSYEQYF. As DNA, the CDR3 is TGTGCCAGCAGCCAAGGCCCCGGAGTTTCCTACGAGCAGTACTTC.

This clonotype was observed many times. The V call is TRBV6-5, the J call TRBJ1-6; D is unclear. This CDR3 has 17 residues. CDR1 is MNHEY, CDR2 SVGAGI, per germline. V lost 4 bases and J lost 6, with 19 bases in between. CDR3 nucleotides: TGTGCCAGCAGTTTCGGACCGGACCTACCTCGTAATTCACCCCTCCACTTT. The encoded protein is CASSFGPDLPRNSPLHF.

V is TRBV5-1 and J is TRBJ1-1, with TRBD1 matching over 7 bases. The CDR3 runs to 14 residues. CDR1 and CDR2 (germline): SGHRS, YFSETQ. Losses at the gene ends were 7 bases for V and 1 base for J; bases not matched to a gene: 7. The CDR3 loop reads CASAPRQGNTEAFF. The CDR3 region has the DNA TGCGCCAGCGCACCTCGACAGGGGAACACTGAAGCTTTCTTT.

DNA of the CDR3: TGTGCCTGGAGTAAGGGCCTGGGGTCCTACGAGCAGTACTTC. As protein: CAWSKGLGSYEQYF. The chain joins TRBV24-1 to TRBJ2-7; D gene uncertain. Germline values: CDR1 KGHDR, CDR2 SFDVKD. CDR3 length: 14 residues. Trimming shortened V by 12 bases and J by 1 base, and 18 bases separated the two germline ends.